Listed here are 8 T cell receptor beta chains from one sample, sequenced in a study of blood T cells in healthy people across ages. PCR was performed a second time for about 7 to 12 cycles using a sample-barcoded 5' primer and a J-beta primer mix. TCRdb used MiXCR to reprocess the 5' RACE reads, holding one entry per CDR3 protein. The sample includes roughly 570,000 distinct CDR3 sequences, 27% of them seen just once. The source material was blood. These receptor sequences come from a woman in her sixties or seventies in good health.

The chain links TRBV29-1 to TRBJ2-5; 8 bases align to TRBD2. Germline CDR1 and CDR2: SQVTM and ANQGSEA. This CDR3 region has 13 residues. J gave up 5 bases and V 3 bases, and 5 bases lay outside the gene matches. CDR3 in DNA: TGCAGCGTTGACCGGGGGGGGCTGGAGACCCAGTACTTC. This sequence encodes CSVDRGGLETQYF.

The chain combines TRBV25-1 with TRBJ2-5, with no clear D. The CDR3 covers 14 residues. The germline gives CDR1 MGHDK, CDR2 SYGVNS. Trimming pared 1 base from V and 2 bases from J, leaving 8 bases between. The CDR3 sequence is CASSESWIQETQYF. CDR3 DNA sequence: TGTGCCAGCAGTGAATCGTGGATTCAAGAGACCCAGTACTTC.

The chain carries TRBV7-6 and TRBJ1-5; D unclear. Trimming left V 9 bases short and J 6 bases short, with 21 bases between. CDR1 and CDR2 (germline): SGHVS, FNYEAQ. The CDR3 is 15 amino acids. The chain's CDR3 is CASRSAGIKGQPQHF. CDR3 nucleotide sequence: TGTGCCAGTAGGTCGGCAGGTATTAAGGGTCAGCCCCAGCATTTT.

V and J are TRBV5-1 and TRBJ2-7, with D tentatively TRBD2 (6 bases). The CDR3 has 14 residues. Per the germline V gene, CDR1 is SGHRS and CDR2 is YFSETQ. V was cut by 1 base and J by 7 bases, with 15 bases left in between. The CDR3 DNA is TGCGCCAGCAGCTTGAGTTCGGGGGTGTGGGAGCAGTACTTC. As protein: CASSLSSGVWEQYF.

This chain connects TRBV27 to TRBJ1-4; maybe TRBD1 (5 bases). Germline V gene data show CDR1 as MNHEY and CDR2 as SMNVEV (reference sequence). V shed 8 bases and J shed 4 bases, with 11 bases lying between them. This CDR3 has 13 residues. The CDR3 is CASRGRSNEKLFF. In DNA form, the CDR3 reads TGTGCCAGCCGGGGACGGAGTAATGAAAAACTGTTTTTT.

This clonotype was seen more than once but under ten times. CDR3 nucleotides: TGTGCCAGCAGCTTAGTTGGGCGGGGGGGTGAGCAGTTCTTC. Translated, it gives CASSLVGRGGEQFF. The J gene is TRBJ2-5, the V gene TRBV11-2, with 9 bases fitting TRBD2. The DNA end is more similar to TRBJ2-1, so the J call may be wrong. The CDR3 totals 14 residues. Germline CDR1 reads SGHAT; CDR2 reads FQNNGV.

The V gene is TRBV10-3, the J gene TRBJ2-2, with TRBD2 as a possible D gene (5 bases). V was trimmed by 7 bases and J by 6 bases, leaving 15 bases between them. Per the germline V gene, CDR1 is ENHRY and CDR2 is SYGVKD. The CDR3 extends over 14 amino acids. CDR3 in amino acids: CAINRGKYPGELFF. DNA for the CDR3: TGTGCCATCAATAGAGGGAAATATCCCGGGGAGCTGTTTTTT.

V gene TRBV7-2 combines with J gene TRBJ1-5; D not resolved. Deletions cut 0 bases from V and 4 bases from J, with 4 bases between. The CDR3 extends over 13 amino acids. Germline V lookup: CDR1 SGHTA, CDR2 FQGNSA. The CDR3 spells CASSLARNQPQHF. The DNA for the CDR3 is TGTGCCAGCAGCTTAGCCAGGAATCAGCCCCAGCATTTT.